This note documents a single T cell receptor beta chain sequence. This CDR3 has 13 amino acids. Germline-derived CDR1 and CDR2 are LGHNA and YSLEER. The V and J ends lost 3 bases and 1 base respectively, with 7 bases between them. Generated by immunoSEQ multiplex PCR, the TCRdb table keeps only in-frame clones and is missing some. The table has hundreds of thousands of clones, over 90% seen once. These data belong to a study of shared T cell receptors in the human thymus. The chain joins TRBV4-3 to TRBJ2-7; TRBD2 might be the D (5 bases). Sequencing was done on a sample of thymocytes. The TCR comes from a human donor. The CDR3 protein is CASSHGDSYEQYF. The DNA for the CDR3 is TGCGCCAGCAGCCACGGGGATTCCTACGAGCAGTACTTC.